This T cell receptor (beta chain) was documented in a study of blood T cell repertoires in COVID-19. At the level of the study: Acute and convalescent COVID-19 samples came from the United States, Italy and Spain. Nucleic acid was either cDNA or gDNA, and it came from T cells, B-cell-depleted T cells, or PBMCs.

The CDR3 is 13 residues long. V lost 3 bases to trimming and J lost 8 bases; unmatched junction nucleotides: 4. The germline V gene encodes CDR1 MNHNS and CDR2 SASEGT. Per the study methods: It was from reference gene primer amplification that nucleated cell counts were estimated. Sequencing used immunoSEQ multiplex PCR; TCRdb keeps in-frame clones, though not all of them. V, J and clone size were drawn from that table, and D and trimming were deduced from the DNA. The sample carries tens of thousands of clones, over 85% recorded once. This receptor was taken from an elderly woman with active COVID-19. V and J are TRBV6-1 and TRBJ1-2; 9 positions agree with TRBD1. Sequences were obtained from peripheral blood. CDR3 nucleotides: TGTGCCAGCAGTGAGGGACAGGGTGGCGGCTACACCTTC. Amino acid sequence: CASSEGQGGGYTF.